This TCR beta chain was recovered during a study of T-cell memory formation after mild COVID-19 (dated by TCRdb to the early 2020s). General notes on the study: TCR sequence clusters from the two donors were found to be largely donor specific. The cohort comprised two young, previously healthy adult volunteers, one female and one male. In a couple of donors, T-cell clones that expanded and contracted after mild COVID-19 were followed by sequencing TCRalpha and TCRbeta repertoires longitudinally. What the authors observed across the whole study: The study included only a couple of mild cases, and larger cohorts that include severe cases with pre-infection samples were judged to be necessary. Contracting CD4+ clones appeared mostly in the CM and EM memory subsets, whereas CD8+ clones were enriched in EMRA. Some responding clones were detected in pre-infection memory, which suggested that pre-existing cross-reactive memory T cells had joined the SARS-CoV-2 response. Clones contracting from day 15 to 85 had balanced CD4/CD8 phenotypes, while a second wave expanding from day 15 to 37 was biased towards CD4+. Whether the second-wave clones peaking on day 37 were SARS-CoV-2 specific was not confirmed.

This clonotype came up a few times. No cognate antigen has been identified for it. No base quality information exists; no much larger clone differs at one position. The data were produced on an Illumina NovaSeq 6000. cDNA libraries for TCRalpha and TCRbeta were prepared by 5'RACE using constant-segment primers, with sample barcodes and unique molecular identifiers added. Trizol reagent was used to extract RNA from every sample. The libraries were amplified in two PCR steps, and the second step added a second sample barcode and Illumina TruSeq adapters. Sequencing of the libraries was done on an Illumina NovaSeq, producing 2 x 150 bp paired-end reads. The published analysis was carried out like this. Demultiplexing of reads and collapsing into UMI-guided consensus sequences were performed with migec v1.2.7. With mixcr v2.1.11, UMI consensuses were aligned to TRA and TRB V and J templates and assembled into clonotypes. A clonotype was counted as expanded or contracted only when both edgeR and NoisET called the clonotype significant, with the noise models trained on biological replicates. For edgeR calls, a false discovery rate-adjusted p below 0.01 and a log2 fold-change threshold of 1 were applied. As an exploratory analysis of dynamics, max-normalized trajectories of the 1000 most abundant clonotypes were examined with PCA combined with hierarchical clustering. The CD4 or CD8 phenotype of responding clones was assigned using the separately sequenced CD4+ and CD8+ repertoires. TCRdb redid the processing of the public reads, applying fastp at Q25 and MiXCR, and retained in-frame beta chains. Each entry merges the rows of one CDR3 protein and shows their most common DNA and genes. TCRdb, rather than the study authors, made the V and J calls. This sample holds 140,000 to 150,000 distinct CDR3 sequences; about 19% were observed only once. The ten top clones hold around 2% of the sample.

The germline V gene (reference sequence) specifies SEHNR as CDR1 and FQNEAQ as CDR2. Its CDR3 holds 13 amino acids, cysteine through phenylalanine. Only CDR3 DNA remains: 39 bases, in frame from the first base. The junction carries 12 bases between V and J, which are trimmed by 2 bases and 8 bases respectively. PBMCs were isolated by Ficoll-Paque density gradient centrifugation. Rearrangement joined TRBV7-9 to TRBJ1-2, with a weak D call of TRBD1 (6 bases match). Sequencing input: PBMCs or a T cell subset sorted from them (not recorded which). The TCR sequence derives from an adult woman who had mild COVID-19 (a few samples of this study predate the infection). The sample titles of this study are shuffled in the database, so cell type and time point are left out; the donor was told from shared clones. The CDR3 loop reads CASSLPGGRGYTF. The nucleotides read TGTGCCAGCAGCTTACCGGGGGGGCGAGGCTACACCTTC.